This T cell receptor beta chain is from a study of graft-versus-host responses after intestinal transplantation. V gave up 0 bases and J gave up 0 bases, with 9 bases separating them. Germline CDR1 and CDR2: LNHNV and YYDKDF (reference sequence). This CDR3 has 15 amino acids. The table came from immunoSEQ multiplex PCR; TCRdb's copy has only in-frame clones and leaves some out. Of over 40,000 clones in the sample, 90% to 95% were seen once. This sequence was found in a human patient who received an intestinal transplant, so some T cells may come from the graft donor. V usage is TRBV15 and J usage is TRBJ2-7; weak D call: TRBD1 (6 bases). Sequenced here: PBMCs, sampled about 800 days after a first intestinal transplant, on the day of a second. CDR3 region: CATSRDTTGSYEQYF. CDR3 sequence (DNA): TGTGCCACCAGCAGAGATACGACAGGCTCCTACGAGCAGTACTTC.